This T cell receptor beta chain was documented in a study of regulatory T cells in long-lasting Graves disease. Study background: More than 5 years of antithyroid drugs with positive TSH receptor antibodies defined persistent Graves' disease. General study points: Among samples with persistent disease, TRBV28, TRBJ1-2 and TRBJ2-5 were favored.

Turning to this clonotype: Antigen: not known.

Time point of the sample: persistent/refractory GD, antithyroid drugs over 5 years with positive TRAb. PBMCs provided the RNA from which the TCR library was made. Arm-PCR of CDR3 regions with iRepertoire HTBI primers generated TCR beta libraries. One entry per CDR3 protein, called by TCRdb with MiXCR from the multiplex PCR reads. The sample lists 400,000 or so distinct CDR3 sequences, about a quarter seen once, with around 24% in the top ten. V gave up 4 bases and J gave up 3 bases, with 17 bases separating them. This CDR3 comprises 16 residues. CDR1 is MNHEY, CDR2 SVGEGT, per germline. This receptor was identified in a female donor with Graves disease. The chain recombines TRBV6-2 or TRBV6-3 with TRBJ2-3; D gene ambiguous. The specimen was peripheral blood mononuclear cells (PBMCs), collected when the disease was refractory, from a patient treated with antithyroid drugs. The CDR3 loop reads CASSSDRRPITDTQYF. The CDR3 DNA sequence: TGTGCCAGCAGTTCCGACCGGAGACCTATTACAGATACGCAGTATTTT.